This T cell receptor beta chain was identified during a study of sequential checkpoint blockade in melanoma. For this clone: Its antigen is not identified.

Trimming removed 6 bases from V and 4 bases from J, with 10 bases in between. CDR1 is LNHDA and CDR2 is SQIVND in the germline V gene (reference sequence). The CDR3 length is 13 residues. Clones were read by immunoSEQ multiplex PCR, and TCRdb kept only the in-frame ones, dropping some. The repertoire has approximately 5,100 clones, 25% to 40% of them found once; the top ten carry 11%. Study-wide findings and caveats: About 30 times likelier clinical benefit followed increased tumor T-cell fraction and clonality.

Sample treatment: randomized to nivolumab then ipilimumab (arm A) or the reverse (arm B). Patients had received no earlier DNA-damaging chemotherapy. The gene calls are TRBV19 and TRBJ2-1; the D call may be TRBD1 or TRBD2 (5 bases each). The clonotype originates from a human donor with melanoma. The starting material was tumor tissue (inferred from file names), obtained from a patient given nivolumab and ipilimumab in sequence. Written as DNA, the CDR3 is TGTGCCAGTAGGGGGGTAGGTTACAATGAGCAGTTCTTC. Amino acid sequence: CASRGVGYNEQFF. The variable domain in full, with the rest retrieved from reference TRBV19 and TRBJ2-1, is DGGITQSPKYLFRKEGQNVTLSCEQNLNHDAMYWYRQDPGQGLRLIYYSQIVNDFQKGDIAEGYSVSREKKESFPLTVTSAQKNPTAFYLCASRGVGYNEQFFGPGTRLTVL.